This T cell receptor beta chain came from a study of blood T cell repertoires in COVID-19. Authors' data handling: Quantification of nucleated cells was approximated via reference gene primer amplification. TCRdb keeps only in-frame clones here, not all; method: immunoSEQ multiplex PCR. V and J calls plus clone size are reproduced from that table; the DNA served to infer D and trimming. The sample records more than 250,000 clones, roughly nine tenths being singletons. Germline CDR1 reads SGHRS; CDR2 reads YFSETQ. The CDR3 contains 14 residues. V lost 0 bases and J lost 1, with 7 bases in between. The chain joins TRBV5-1 to TRBJ2-5; possible D gene TRBD1, 5 bases. This sequence was found in a young man with active or convalescent COVID-19. The sequencing input was peripheral blood. Written as DNA, the CDR3 is TGCGCCAGCAGCTTGGCGACAGCCCAAGAGACCCAGTACTTC. This gives the protein CASSLATAQETQYF.